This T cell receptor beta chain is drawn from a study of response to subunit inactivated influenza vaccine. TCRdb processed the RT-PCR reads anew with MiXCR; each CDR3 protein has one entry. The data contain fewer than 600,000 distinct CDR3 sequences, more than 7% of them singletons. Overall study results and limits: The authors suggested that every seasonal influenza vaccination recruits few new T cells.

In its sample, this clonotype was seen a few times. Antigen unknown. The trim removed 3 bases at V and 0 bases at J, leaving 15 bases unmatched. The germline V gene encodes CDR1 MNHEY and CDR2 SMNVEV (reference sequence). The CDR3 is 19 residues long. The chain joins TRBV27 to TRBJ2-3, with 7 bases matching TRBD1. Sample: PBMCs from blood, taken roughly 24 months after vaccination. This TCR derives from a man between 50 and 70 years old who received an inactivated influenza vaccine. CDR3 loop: CASSFSGTGAEPSTDTQYF. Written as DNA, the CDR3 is TGTGCCAGCAGTTTCTCCGGCACAGGGGCGGAACCTAGCACAGATACGCAGTATTTT.